The clone carrying this T cell receptor (beta chain) was picked up a small number of times. This sample was included in a study of T-cell reconstitution after alpha-beta-depleted transplantation in children. V shed 4 bases and J shed 0 bases, with 6 bases lying between them. From germline, CDR1 is SQVTM and CDR2 ANQGSEA. The CDR3 runs 12 residues. The authors prepared the TCRbeta library with unique molecular identifiers. TCRdb re-derived calls from the PCR reads in MiXCR, one entry per CDR3 protein. Counted here are 250,000 to 300,000 distinct CDR3 sequences, 9.9% occurring once; the ten biggest clones make up about 9.4%.

Sequencing was performed on PBMCs from the stem cell graft donor, taken from the stem cell graft. The source is a human donor who donated a stem cell graft to a child with SCID. The gene calls are TRBV29-1 and TRBJ2-5, with unresolved D. The CDR3 loop is CSVAGNQETQYF. In DNA form, the CDR3 reads TGCAGCGTTGCTGGCAACCAAGAGACCCAGTACTTC.